This T cell receptor beta chain was found in a study of cytomegalovirus exposure and HLA in healthy donors. The study ran its PCR with 60 Vbeta and 13 Jbeta primers. The repertoire was sequenced with immunoSEQ multiplex PCR; TCRdb's copy has only in-frame clones and lacks some. The table lists approximately 120,000 clones, approximately 83% of them singletons. The CDR3 spans 14 residues. Germline assignment: CDR1 MNHEY and CDR2 SMNVEV (reference sequence). The V gene lost 4 bases and the J gene lost 4 bases, with 13 bases spanning the gap. Input material: PBMCs. This sequence joins TRBV27 and TRBJ1-1, with D perhaps matching TRBD1 (6 bases). This TCR derives from a woman aged 40 to 50 in good health and CMV-seropositive. This chain's CDR3 is CASSYTGSGTEAFF. The CDR3, as DNA: TGTGCCAGCAGTTACACAGGGAGCGGCACTGAAGCTTTCTTT.